Below are 5 T cell receptor beta chains sequenced from a single sample in a study of blood T cells in healthy people across ages. Using a J-beta primer mix together with a sample-barcoded 5' primer, a second PCR was run for about 6 to 11 cycles. Via MiXCR, TCRdb re-called the 5' RACE reads, giving one row per CDR3 protein. The data hold under 1,100,000 distinct CDR3 sequences, with 20% to 25% observed a single time. The data also belong to a second study, concerning T cells of mothers and their children.

Sequencing was carried out using blood. The source is a girl aged 2-9 years in good health.

This clonotype has only a few counts. The CDR3 sequence is CASSSDRGRNYGYTF. CDR3 DNA sequence: TGTGCCAGCAGCAGCGACAGGGGAAGGAACTATGGCTACACCTTC. This rearrangement joins TRBV7-2 to TRBJ1-2; 8 bases align to TRBD1. V lost 5 bases and J lost 2; bases outside the gene matches: 7. This CDR3 contains 15 residues. Germline assignment: CDR1 SGHTA and CDR2 FQGNSA.

This clonotype was observed a handful of times. The chain joins TRBV4-1 to TRBJ2-7; D may be TRBD2 (5 bases). Trimming left V 0 bases short and J 1 base short, with 13 bases between. CDR3 size: 16 residues. Germline-derived CDR1 and CDR2 are MGHRA and YSYEKL. CDR3 bases: TGCGCCAGCAGCCAAGAAGCACGGACTCCTTCCTACGAGCAGTACTTC. This translates into CASSQEARTPSYEQYF.

The chain combines TRBV6-1 with TRBJ1-4; D may be TRBD1 (5 bases). V dropped 4 bases and J dropped 5 bases, with 23 bases sitting between them. CDR3 length equals 18 residues. Germline values: CDR1 MNHNS, CDR2 SASEGT. The CDR3 DNA reads TGTGCCAGCAGTGCAACCCTAGCCCGGGGGGGACGGAATGAAAAACTGTTTTTT. It is translated as CASSATLARGGRNEKLFF.

V and J are TRBV7-2 and TRBJ1-3, with TRBD1 as a possible D gene (5 bases). There are 16 residues in the CDR3. The V end was cut by 4 bases, the J end by 8 bases, with 21 bases between. The germline gives CDR1 SGHTA, CDR2 FQGNSA. The CDR3, as DNA: TGTGCCAGCAGCTCTACGTTGGTGGCCCTAGGGGACACCATATATTTT. Its protein is CASSSTLVALGDTIYF.

This rearrangement joins TRBV6-2 or TRBV6-3 to TRBJ2-5; tentative D call: TRBD1 (5 bases). The J call is doubtful: the DNA matches TRBJ2-1 better. The germline V gene has CDR1 MNHEY and CDR2 SVGEGT. CDR3 length: 15 amino acids. The CDR3 DNA sequence: TGTGCCAGCAGTTACCCCAGGACAACCAGCAATGAGCAGTTCTTC. Amino acid sequence: CASSYPRTTSNEQFF.